These 25 T cell receptor beta chains were all obtained from the same sample, sequenced in a study of glioma-infiltrating T cells. The iRepertoire nested amplicon-rescue multiplex PCR amplified TCR alpha and beta CDR3s from RNA. TCRdb redid the calling of the multiplex PCR reads with MiXCR, one entry per CDR3 protein. The sample has about 93,000 distinct CDR3 sequences; approximately 42% are singletons. Sequenced input: glioma tissue, nonneoplastic brain tissue, or PBMCs (not recorded which). The receptors here all came from a human donor with low-grade glioma or glioblastoma, undergoing nonglioma brain surgery, or in good health (not recorded which).

This clonotype was observed at least ten times. J is TRBJ1-5 and V is TRBV19; D unresolved. This CDR3 spans 15 amino acids. Per the germline V gene, CDR1 is LNHDA and CDR2 is SQIVND (reference sequence). V was shortened by 5 bases and J by 3 bases, with 14 bases between the two germline ends. CDR3 nucleotides: TGTGCCAGTAGTGCCGCGGACGGGTACAATCAGCCCCAGCATTTT. As protein: CASSAADGYNQPQHF.

This clonotype was observed a few times. The rearrangement uses TRBV6-6 and TRBJ2-7; D remains unclear. The CDR3 is made up of 15 amino acids. V was pared by 5 bases and J by 5 bases, with 19 bases between. CDR1 and CDR2 (germline): MNHNY, SVGAGI (reference sequence). The CDR3 DNA sequence: TGTGCCAGCAGTCCCTTTGGAGAGCTTGGCCACGAGCAGTACTTC. Translated: CASSPFGELGHEQYF.

The chain uses TRBV19 and TRBJ1-5; D unclear. CDR1 is LNHDA, CDR2 SQIVND, per germline (reference sequence). The CDR3 totals 13 residues. The CDR3 nucleotides read TGTTCCTCAAGCGGCGTGGTGGATCAGCCCCAGCATTTT. It codes for CSSSGVVDQPQHF.

This clonotype was found once. The chain has TRBV28 and TRBJ2-5, with D possibly TRBD2 on 6 matching bases. CDR1 and CDR2 (germline): MDHEN, SYDVKM. V was clipped by 2 bases and J by 4 bases, with 11 bases between them. The CDR3 spans 14 residues. In DNA, the CDR3 is TGTGCCAGCAGTTTACGTAGGAGGGGAGAGACCCAGTACTTC. It is translated as CASSLRRRGETQYF.

For this clonotype: Relative to the germline gene, one junction end is altered; a read error may explain this. This chain connects TRBV20-1 to TRBJ2-1; D is unresolved. The germline CDR1 and CDR2 sequences are DFQATT and SNEGSKA (reference sequence). The CDR3 extends over 13 amino acids. This CDR3 reads CSDRYGTYKEQFF. Here the CDR3 DNA reads TGCAGTGATAGATACGGCACCTACAAAGAGCAGTTCTTC.

This clonotype was found many times. The rearrangement uses TRBV27 and TRBJ2-1; D unclear. The V end was cut by 3 bases, the J end by 0 bases, with 12 bases between. There are 16 residues in the CDR3. Germline V lookup: CDR1 MNHEY, CDR2 SMNVEV (reference sequence). As DNA, the CDR3 is TGTGCCAGCAGTTTGTCCGGCTGGAGCTCCTACAATGAGCAGTTCTTC. It encodes CASSLSGWSSYNEQFF.

This chain links TRBV6-2 or TRBV6-3 with TRBJ2-3; 11 nucleotides agree with TRBD2. Germline V gene lookup returns CDR1 MNHEY and CDR2 SVGEGT. The J segment lost 2 bases and the V segment lost 5 bases, leaving 3 bases of the junction unmatched. The CDR3 consists of 15 residues. CDR3 amino acids: CASSAGLADTDTQYF. CDR3 nucleotide sequence: TGTGCCAGCAGTGCGGGACTAGCGGACACAGATACGCAGTATTTT.

This clonotype has a count of ten or more. The chain joins TRBV20-1 to TRBJ1-3, with D perhaps matching TRBD1 (6 bases). Germline V gene sequence: CDR1 DFQATT, CDR2 SNEGSKA (reference sequence). Between the trimmed V and J ends, which lost 7 bases and 0 bases, there was a span of 13 bases. The CDR3 has 14 amino acids. The chain's CDR3 is CSVRGPSSGNTIYF. CDR3 nucleotides: TGCAGTGTTCGGGGGCCTAGCTCTGGAAACACCATATATTTT.

On this clonotype: Mismatch with germline at one junction end may stem from a read error. The J gene is TRBJ2-3, the V gene TRBV18, with TRBD2 matching over 10 bases. This CDR3 has 17 residues. Germline V gene sequence: CDR1 KGHSH, CDR2 LQKENI. This CDR3 reads CASSPQSGRAATGTQYF. The CDR3 nucleotides read TGTGCCAGCTCACCGCAGAGCGGGAGGGCCGCCACAGGTACGCAGTATTTT.

There are a few counts of this clonotype. A much bigger clone sits one base away, suggesting this may be a read error. The chain joins TRBV18 to TRBJ2-5; D uncertain. This CDR3 has 13 residues. The germline V gene has CDR1 KGHSH and CDR2 LQKENI. V lost 4 bases and J 1 base, leaving 7 bases between the germline ends. The CDR3 nucleotides are TGTGCCAGCTCACACCTTGTCCAAGAGACCCAGTACTTC. Amino acids: CASSHLVQETQYF.

Worth noting for this clonotype: Since no conserved phenylalanine or tryptophan closes the CDR3, a read error is the likely cause. The CDR3, as DNA: TGTGCCAGCCGAACTACAGGGGGGTCCCTATACGAGCAGTACCTC. It translates to CASRTTGGSLYEQYL. The chain couples TRBV28 to TRBJ2-7, with 8 bases fitting TRBD1. In germline, CDR1 is MDHEN, CDR2 SYDVKM. The V and J ends lost 8 bases and 4 bases, in that order; junction bases with no gene match: 13. This CDR3 contains 15 residues.

A note on this clonotype: An end of the junction differs from the germline gene, which may be a read error. V gene TRBV15 combines with J gene TRBJ2-2; D might be TRBD1 or TRBD2, each matching 5 bases. Germline V CDR1 and CDR2: LNHNV, YYDKDF (reference sequence). This CDR3 has 16 residues. The CDR3 spells CATSRDQGSGSGELFF. CDR3 sequence (DNA): TGTGCCACAAGCAGAGATCAGGGATCGGGGTCCGGGGAGCTGTTTTTT.

To note about this clonotype: This is likely a read error, given that the CDR3 carries no conserved phenylalanine or tryptophan at its end. This chain connects TRBV6-2 or TRBV6-3 to TRBJ2-3; D gene unclear. The CDR3 loop spans 14 amino acids. Germline CDR1 is MNHEY and CDR2 is SVGEGT. Written as DNA, the CDR3 is TGTGCCAGCAGTTCCTCGACGTTCACAGATAGGCAGTATATT. The encoded protein is CASSSSTFTDRQYI.

In its sample, this clonotype was seen many times. This chain links TRBV3-1 with TRBJ2-5, with 8 bases matching TRBD2. CDR3 size: 14 residues. CDR1 is LGHDT, CDR2 YNNKEL, per germline (reference sequence). Trimming removed 6 bases from V and 2 bases from J; junction bases left unmatched: 5. Written as DNA, the CDR3 is TGTGCCAGCAGACTTTTAGCGGGGCAAGAGACCCAGTACTTC. Encoded protein: CASRLLAGQETQYF.

The J gene is TRBJ2-2, the V gene TRBV3-1; 9 nucleotides align to TRBD1. This CDR3 contains 16 residues. Unmatched junction bases numbered 8, after V lost 4 bases and J lost 5 bases. The germline V gene has CDR1 LGHDT and CDR2 YNNKEL (reference sequence). CDR3 DNA: TGTGCCAGCAGCCCGACAGGGGGTGTTAGAACCGGGGAGCTGTTTTTT. Translation: CASSPTGGVRTGELFF.

As regards this clonotype: Just one base apart from a much larger clone, this may be a read error. The chain couples TRBV19 to TRBJ2-3; 14 nucleotides line up with TRBD2. The germline CDR1 and CDR2 sequences are LNHDA and SQIVND (reference sequence). This CDR3 spans 19 amino acids. Trimming removed 4 bases from V and 6 bases from J; junction bases left unmatched: 15. In DNA, the CDR3 is TGTGCCAGTAGTAGCCACCCCGGACTAGCGGGAGGCGGGGCGGATACGCAGTATTTT. Protein product: CASSSHPGLAGGGADTQYF.

This rearrangement joins TRBV10-3 to TRBJ1-1; D is ambiguous. CDR3 size: 12 residues. Germline V gene lookup returns CDR1 ENHRY and CDR2 SYGVKD. V was cut by 2 bases and J by 10 bases, with 11 bases left in between. CDR3 residues: CAISEGVKGAFF. DNA for the CDR3: TGTGCCATCAGTGAGGGGGTGAAGGGAGCTTTCTTT.

This chain joins TRBV6-1 and TRBJ1-2; the match to TRBD1 covers 9 bases. The germline V gene has CDR1 MNHNS and CDR2 SASEGT. CDR3 length equals 14 residues. V lost 5 bases, J lost 10 bases, and 11 bases stayed unmatched. The CDR3 sequence: CASSRDRANYNYTF. In nucleotides, the CDR3 is TGTGCCAGCAGTCGGGACAGGGCAAACTATAACTACACCTTC.

In its sample, this clonotype was seen many times. This chain joins TRBV27 and TRBJ1-2; TRBD1 matches 10 bases. Germline V lookup: CDR1 MNHEY, CDR2 SMNVEV (reference sequence). The CDR3 is made up of 14 amino acids. V shed 5 bases, J shed 7 bases, and the junction held 7 bases outside the gene matches. The CDR3 sequence: CASSPQGQGFGYTF. Written as DNA, the CDR3 is TGTGCCAGCAGTCCCCAGGGACAGGGGTTTGGCTACACCTTC.

This clonotype was detected many times. In DNA form, the CDR3 reads TGTGCCAGCTCACCCAGACAGGGGGAAGAGACCCAGTACTTC. Translated, it gives CASSPRQGEETQYF. This chain joins TRBV18 and TRBJ2-5; 9 nucleotides agree with TRBD1. There are 14 residues in the CDR3. J lost 3 bases, V lost 3 bases, and 2 bases had no gene match. The germline V gene encodes CDR1 KGHSH and CDR2 LQKENI.

Concerning this clonotype itself: One end of the junction varies from germline; a read error may be responsible. V and J are TRBV5-1 and TRBJ2-7; 9 positions match TRBD2. Germline V lookup: CDR1 SGHRS, CDR2 YFSETQ. The CDR3 consists of 16 residues. The CDR3 protein is CASGFTLSSGDYEQYF. The CDR3 coding sequence is TGCGCCAGCGGCTTTACTCTGTCTAGCGGGGACTACGAGCAGTACTTC.

Comment on this clonotype: Germline is not matched at one junction end, which may reflect a read error. V usage is TRBV6-1 and J usage is TRBJ2-1; 7 bases agree with TRBD2. This CDR3 has 17 residues. The germline CDR1 and CDR2 sequences are MNHNS and SASEGT. CDR3 amino acids: CASNQGLAVGLNNEQFF. As DNA, the CDR3 is TGCGCCAGCAACCAGGGTCTAGCGGTAGGGCTCAACAATGAGCAGTTCTTC.

With regard to this clonotype: Lacking the conserved final phenylalanine or tryptophan, this CDR3 likely reflects a read error. The rearrangement links TRBV29-1 to TRBJ2-7; D gene uncertain. Germline V CDR1 and CDR2: SQVTM, ANQGSEA. CDR3 length: 10 residues. V was shortened by 5 bases and J by 7 bases, with 9 bases between the two germline ends. CDR3 bases: TGCAGCGTTCAACACAATGAGCAGTACTCC. Protein sequence: CSVQHNEQYS.

As regards this clonotype: A read error is likely, as this CDR3 ends without the conserved phenylalanine or tryptophan. V and J are TRBV6-1 and TRBJ2-4; D is uncertain. Deletions cut 1 base from V and 0 bases from J, with 4 bases between. This CDR3 comprises 14 residues. Looked up from germline, CDR1 is MNHNS and CDR2 is SASEGT. Here the CDR3 DNA reads TGTGCCAGCAGTGAAGATGTAGCCAAAAACATTCAGTACCTC. Encoded protein: CASSEDVAKNIQYL.

A word on this clonotype: A much larger clonotype is one base distant, so this may be a read error. J is TRBJ2-7 and V is TRBV19; a weak D match, TRBD1 (5 bases). CDR1 LNHDA and CDR2 SQIVND come from the germline V gene (reference sequence). The length of the CDR3 is 15 residues. Deletions cut 7 bases from V and 3 bases from J, with 19 bases between. The CDR3: CASIMSDTSGYEQYF. CDR3 coding DNA: TGTGCCAGTATTATGTCGGACACCTCTGGCTACGAGCAGTACTTC.